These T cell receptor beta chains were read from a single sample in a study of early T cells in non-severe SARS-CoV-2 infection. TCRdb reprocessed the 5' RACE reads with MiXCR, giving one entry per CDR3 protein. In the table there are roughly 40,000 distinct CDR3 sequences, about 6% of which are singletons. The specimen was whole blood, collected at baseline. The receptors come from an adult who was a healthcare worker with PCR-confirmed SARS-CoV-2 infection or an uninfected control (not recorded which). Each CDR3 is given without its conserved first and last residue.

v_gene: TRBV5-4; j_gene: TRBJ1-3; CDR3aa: ASSSPGETGGNTIY
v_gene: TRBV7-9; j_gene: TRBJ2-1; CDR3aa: ASSLPGGGGDEQF
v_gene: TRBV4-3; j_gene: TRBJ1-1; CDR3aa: ASSHAGRMNTEAF
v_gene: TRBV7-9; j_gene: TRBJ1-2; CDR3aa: ASRSTGEIYGYT
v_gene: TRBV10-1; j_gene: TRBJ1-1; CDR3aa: ASSDGGGTEAF
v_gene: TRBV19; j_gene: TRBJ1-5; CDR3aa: ASSKTGSFNQPQH
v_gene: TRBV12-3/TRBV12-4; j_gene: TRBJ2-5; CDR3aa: ASSLDETQY
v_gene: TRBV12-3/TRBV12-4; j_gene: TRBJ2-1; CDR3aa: ASSLAGGYNEQF
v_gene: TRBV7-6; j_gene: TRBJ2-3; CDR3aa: ASSSGRGGDTQY
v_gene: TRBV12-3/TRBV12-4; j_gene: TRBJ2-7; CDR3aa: ASSLFSSGYEQY
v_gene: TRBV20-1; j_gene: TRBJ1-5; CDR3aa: SARDTQARQPQH
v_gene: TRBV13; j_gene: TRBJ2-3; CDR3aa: ASSLVPAVADTQY
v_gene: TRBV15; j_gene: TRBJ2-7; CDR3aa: ATSPRLTPYEQY
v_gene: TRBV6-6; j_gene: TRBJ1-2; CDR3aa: ASSRDSTNYGYT
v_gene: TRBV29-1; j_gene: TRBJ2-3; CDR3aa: SIDLGTDTQY
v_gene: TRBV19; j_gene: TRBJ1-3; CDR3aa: ASSIDPGTGNTIY
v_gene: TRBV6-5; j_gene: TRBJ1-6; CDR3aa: ASSYQDRIGSPLH
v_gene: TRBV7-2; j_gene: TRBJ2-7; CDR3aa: ASSLGGKSYEQY
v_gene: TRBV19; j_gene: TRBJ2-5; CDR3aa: ASSIAAGTQETQY
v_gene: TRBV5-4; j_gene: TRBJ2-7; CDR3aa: ASSLPDRGYEQY
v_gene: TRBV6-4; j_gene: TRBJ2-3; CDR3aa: ASRESSTDTQY
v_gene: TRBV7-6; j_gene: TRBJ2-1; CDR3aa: ASSFGQGNNNEQF
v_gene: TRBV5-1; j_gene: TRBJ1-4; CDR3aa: ASSLDNDEKLF
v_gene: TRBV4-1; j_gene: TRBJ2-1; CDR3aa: ASSRGTGDNEQF
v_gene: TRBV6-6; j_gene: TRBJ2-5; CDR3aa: ASSAKETQY
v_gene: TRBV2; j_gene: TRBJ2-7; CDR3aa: ASSPITGGLYEQY
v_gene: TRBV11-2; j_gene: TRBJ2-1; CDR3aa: ASSLLGGGTSSYNEQF
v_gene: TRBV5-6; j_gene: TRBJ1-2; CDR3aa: VSSPPRTPFYGYT
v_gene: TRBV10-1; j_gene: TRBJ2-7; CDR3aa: ASSKPGTAEEQY
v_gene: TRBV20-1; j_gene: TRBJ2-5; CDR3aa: SAPGGPGETQY
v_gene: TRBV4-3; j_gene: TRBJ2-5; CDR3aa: ASSQGSGGGQETQY
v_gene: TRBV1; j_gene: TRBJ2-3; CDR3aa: TSSRRLPGSTDTQY
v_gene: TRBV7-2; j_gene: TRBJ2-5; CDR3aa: AAGGYQETQY
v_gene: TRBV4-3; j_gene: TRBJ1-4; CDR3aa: ASSQVYGPPNEKLF
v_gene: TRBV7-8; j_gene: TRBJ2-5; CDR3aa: ASSSLQETQY
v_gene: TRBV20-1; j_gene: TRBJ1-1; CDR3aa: SARGNTEAF
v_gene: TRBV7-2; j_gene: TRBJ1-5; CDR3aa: ASSLASDQPQH
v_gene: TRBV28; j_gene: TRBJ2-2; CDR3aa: ASSSGGSTGELF
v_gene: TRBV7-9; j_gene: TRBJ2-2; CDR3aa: ASSPGQPTGELF
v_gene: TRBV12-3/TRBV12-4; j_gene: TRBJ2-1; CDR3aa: ASSMDDEQF
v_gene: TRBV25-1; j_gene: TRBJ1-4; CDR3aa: ASSRQGNEKLF
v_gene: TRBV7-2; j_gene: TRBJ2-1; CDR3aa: ASSPRGGGGDEQF
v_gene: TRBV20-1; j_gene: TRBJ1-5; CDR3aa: SATQGQPQH
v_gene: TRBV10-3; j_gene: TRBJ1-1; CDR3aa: AISALSNTEAF
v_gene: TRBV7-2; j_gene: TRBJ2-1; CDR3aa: ASSNRLAGNEQF
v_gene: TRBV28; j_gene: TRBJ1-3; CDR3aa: ASSPRAAAGNTIY
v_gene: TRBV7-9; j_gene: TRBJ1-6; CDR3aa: ASSLEGANSPLH
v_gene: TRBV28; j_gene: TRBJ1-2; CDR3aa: ASSLRQGNYGYT
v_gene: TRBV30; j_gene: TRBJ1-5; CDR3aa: AWSRGRDQPQH
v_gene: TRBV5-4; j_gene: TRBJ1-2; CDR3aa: ASSLSQGRYGYT
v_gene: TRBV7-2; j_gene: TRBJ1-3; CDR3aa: ASSLEYGQGAIY
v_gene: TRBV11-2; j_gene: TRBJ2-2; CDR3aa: ASSLGSRAPGELF
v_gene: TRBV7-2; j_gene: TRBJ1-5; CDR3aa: ASSAGVDQPQH
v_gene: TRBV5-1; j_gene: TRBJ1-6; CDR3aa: ASSLAGGSNSPLH
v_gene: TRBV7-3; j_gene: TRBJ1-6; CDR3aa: ASSADGSSYNSPLH